Shown below are 13 T cell receptor beta chains from a single sample sequenced in a study of chemoradiotherapy in HPV16-positive cancers. The protocol was immunoSEQ multiplex PCR, while the TCRdb copy is restricted to in-frame clones and leaves out a portion. Of roughly 2,500 clones in the sample, less than 75% were seen once. Sequencing used tumor tissue, obtained from a patient who underwent chemoradiotherapy. These receptors all come from a human donor with HPV-associated anogenital cancer.

The chain combines TRBV6-5 with TRBJ2-1; D call uncertain. The CDR3 contains 14 residues. Looked up from germline, CDR1 is MNHEY and CDR2 is SVGAGI. V was cut by 0 bases and J by 0 bases, with 3 bases left in between. The CDR3 nucleotides are TGTGCCAGCAGTTACTCGAGCTCCTACAATGAGCAGTTCTTC. This sequence encodes CASSYSSSYNEQFF.

This clone was recorded once. The V gene is TRBV7-2, the J gene TRBJ2-3; 10 nucleotides match TRBD2. V dropped 5 bases and J dropped 0; count of bases not matched to a gene: 14. Germline CDR1 is SGHTA and CDR2 is FQGNSA. The CDR3 extends over 19 amino acids. In DNA, the CDR3 is TGTGCCAGCAGCGGACGGGGTAGCGGGGGGCCGACTAGCACAGATACGCAGTATTTT. This translates into CASSGRGSGGPTSTDTQYF.

This sequence joins TRBV11-3 and TRBJ2-7; tentatively, D is TRBD1 or TRBD2 (5 bases each). The CDR3 is 15 residues long. Deletions cut 1 base from V and 3 bases from J, with 13 bases between. Germline values: CDR1 SGHNT, CDR2 YENEEA. The CDR3 coding sequence is TGTGCCAGCAGCTTAGGTGCGCTTGGGGGCTACGAGCAGTACGTC. Translation gives CASSLGALGGYEQYV.

This clone was seen a handful of times. The V and J genes are TRBV18 and TRBJ2-1, with 9 positions matching TRBD2. The CDR3 consists of 15 residues. The J segment lost 7 bases and the V segment lost 2 bases, leaving 6 bases of the junction unmatched. Germline V lookup: CDR1 KGHSH, CDR2 LQKENI. The CDR3, as DNA: TGTGCCAGCTCACCATCGCGGGAGGGCCTAAATGAGCAGTTCTTC. It specifies CASSPSREGLNEQFF.

This chain connects TRBV27 to TRBJ2-7; TRBD2 aligns across 12 bases. The V gene's germline CDR1 is MNHEY and CDR2 SMNVEV (reference sequence). The CDR3 is made up of 19 amino acids. V shed 1 base and J 1 base; nucleotides not matched to a gene: 11. The CDR3 protein is CASSLLMGTSGSISYEQYF. In nucleotides, the CDR3 is TGTGCCAGCAGTTTATTGATGGGGACTAGCGGGTCTATATCCTACGAGCAGTACTTC.

The chain carries TRBV28 and TRBJ1-2, with a tentative D call TRBD1 (6 bases). The CDR3 extends over 13 amino acids. The V gene's germline CDR1 is MDHEN and CDR2 SYDVKM. Trimming stripped 8 bases from V and 4 bases from J, with 14 bases between. The CDR3 DNA is TGTGCCAGCGGAGGGGGGATATTCTATGGCTACACCTTC. It is translated as CASGGGIFYGYTF.

This rearrangement joins TRBV5-5 to TRBJ2-7, with D perhaps matching TRBD1 (5 bases). Per the germline V gene, CDR1 is SGHKS and CDR2 is YYEKEE (reference sequence). With 0 bases removed from V and 1 base from J, the gap between germline ends came to 14 bases. The CDR3 spans 16 residues. The CDR3 is CASSLAAGPTSYEQYF. The CDR3 bases are TGTGCCAGCAGCTTGGCCGCAGGGCCTACGTCCTACGAGCAGTACTTC.

The chain joins TRBV10-3 to TRBJ1-5, with 8 bases fitting TRBD2. The DNA end favors TRBJ2-3, so the J call may be wrong. The CDR3 spans 15 residues. Germline V gives CDR1 ENHRY, CDR2 SYGVKD. The CDR3 protein is CAIAAGASPNQPQYF. As DNA, the CDR3 is TGTGCCATCGCAGCGGGGGCCAGCCCGAATCAGCCCCAGTATTTT.

The chain joins TRBV2 to TRBJ2-4, with 12 nucleotides matching TRBD1. After removal of 6 bases from V and 9 bases from J, the junction contained 6 bases not matched to a gene. The CDR3 runs to 14 residues. Germline CDR1 reads SNHLY; CDR2 reads FYNNEI. The CDR3: CASSVQGQGAIQYF. CDR3 DNA sequence: TGTGCCAGCAGCGTACAGGGACAGGGGGCCATTCAGTACTTC.

The chain couples TRBV14 to TRBJ2-5; D call uncertain. The CDR3 spans 13 residues. V lost 2 bases, J lost 5 bases, and 9 bases lay in between. Germline V gives CDR1 SGHDN, CDR2 FVKESK. CDR3 coding DNA: TGTGCCAGCAGCCAATTTGACATGGAGACCCAGTACTTC. Translated: CASSQFDMETQYF.

This chain links TRBV7-9 with TRBJ1-5; D is unresolved. The CDR3 contains 13 residues. Trimming stripped 5 bases from V and 3 bases from J, with 8 bases between. Germline-derived CDR1 and CDR2 are SEHNR and FQNEAQ (reference sequence). CDR3 residues: CASSHSSNQPQHF. CDR3 DNA sequence: TGTGCCAGCAGCCATTCCTCCAATCAGCCCCAGCATTTT.

With regard to this clone: The sample holds other DNA sequences that translate to the same CDR3. This sequence joins TRBV4-2 and TRBJ2-7; 8 nucleotides align to TRBD2. The CDR3 runs to 17 residues. Germline lookup yields CDR1 LGHNA and CDR2 YNFKEQ. J lost 6 bases, V lost 5 bases, and 18 bases had no gene match. CDR3 residues: CASSTGRGSGVGSEQYF. CDR3 in DNA: TGTGCCAGCAGCACCGGGCGGGGTAGCGGGGTGGGGTCCGAGCAGTACTTC.

This clone was observed a handful of times. The CDR3 loop is CASSLGQGNTEAFF. The DNA for the CDR3 is TGTGCCAGCAGTTTGGGACAGGGGAACACTGAAGCTTTCTTT. V and J are TRBV27 and TRBJ1-1, with 9 positions matching TRBD1. Germline trimming cut 3 bases from V and 1 base from J; bases unmatched to any gene: 0. The CDR3 is 14 amino acids. Germline lookup yields CDR1 MNHEY and CDR2 SMNVEV (reference sequence).